The source of this T cell receptor (beta chain) is a study of Graves' ophthalmopathy and Graves' hyperthyroidism. Study-wide background: No ophthalmopathy within 18 months of follow-up signified stable hyperthyroidism.

V dropped 5 bases and J dropped 5 bases, with 9 bases sitting between them. The length of the CDR3 is 13 residues. Regarding the study as a whole: Blood also carried most expanded thyroid clonotypes exceeding 0.001 frequency.

The sequenced template was RNA, covering the TCR beta CDR3 region. Second-round multiplex PCR followed a first-round RT-PCR using HTBI primers. TCRdb reprocessed the multiplex PCR reads via MiXCR and lists one record per CDR3 protein. This table has about 1.2 million distinct CDR3 sequences, roughly 35% appearing once. In regard to this clonotype: Its antigen is not known.

The sequencing sample was made of peripheral blood or thyroid tissue (not recorded which). The chain uses TRBV12-3 or TRBV12-4 and TRBJ2-2; weak D call: TRBD1 (5 bases). The sequence came from an adult man with Graves' hyperthyroidism. In DNA form, the CDR3 reads TGTGCCAGCAGTAATCGACAGACCGGGGAGCTGTTTTTT. Amino acids: CASSNRQTGELFF.